Listed below are T cell receptor beta chains from one sample, sequenced in a study of shared clonotypes between healthy human individuals. Repertoires were generated with immunoSEQ multiplex PCR, while TCRdb's copy carries only in-frame clones and drops some. The sample lists around 1.9 million clones, 93% seen once, with around 1.8% in the top ten. The sequencing sample was made of naive CD8+ T cells from PBMCs. Every receptor here comes from a man between 18 and 29 years old in good health. Some clones in this sample may be carry-over from other donors' samples. Both conserved end residues are part of each CDR3. The D gene is left open where the match is weak. Expanded clones are given a class, and other clones once, few, many or no size at all.

abundance: -
j_gene: TRBJ2-7
v_gene: TRBV7-9
d_gene: TRBD1
CDR3nt: TGTGCCAGCAGCGCCCCGACAGGGCCCTACGAGCAGTACTTC
CDR3aa: CASSAPTGPYEQYF

abundance: -
j_gene: TRBJ1-1
v_gene: TRBV2
d_gene: -
CDR3nt: TGTGCCAGCACCCAAACCACTGAAGCTTTCTTT
CDR3aa: CASTQTTEAFF

abundance: -
j_gene: TRBJ1-1
v_gene: TRBV6-5
d_gene: -
CDR3nt: TGTGCCAGCAGTTGGGGGGGGAACACTGAAGCTTTCTTT
CDR3aa: CASSWGGNTEAFF

abundance: once
j_gene: TRBJ2-1
v_gene: TRBV7-6
d_gene: -
CDR3nt: TGTGCCAGCAGCTTAGTCCCCCTGACTAGACCAACTTGGGGTGAGCAGTTCTTC
CDR3aa: CASSLVPLTRPTWGEQFF

abundance: -
j_gene: TRBJ2-7
v_gene: TRBV27
d_gene: -
CDR3nt: TGTGCCAGCAGTTATGCTAGCCTATCCTACGAGCAGTACTTC
CDR3aa: CASSYASLSYEQYF

abundance: -
j_gene: TRBJ2-2
v_gene: TRBV28
d_gene: -
CDR3nt: TGTGCCAGCAGTTCACCCGGGACAATTAACACCGGGGAGCTGTTTTTT
CDR3aa: CASSSPGTINTGELFF

abundance: -
j_gene: TRBJ1-3
v_gene: TRBV4-1
d_gene: -
CDR3nt: TGCGCCAGCAGCCAAGAACGGCCAAAAGGAAACACCATATATTTT
CDR3aa: CASSQERPKGNTIYF

abundance: -
j_gene: TRBJ2-7
v_gene: TRBV29-1
d_gene: -
CDR3nt: TGCAGCGTTGGGTCTTCGACAGCGATCTCCTACGAGCAGTACTTC
CDR3aa: CSVGSSTAISYEQYF

abundance: -
j_gene: TRBJ2-4
v_gene: TRBV29-1
d_gene: -
CDR3nt: TGCAGCGTTGCGGGACTAGCCAAAAACATTCAGTACTTC
CDR3aa: CSVAGLAKNIQYF

abundance: -
j_gene: TRBJ1-2
v_gene: TRBV27
d_gene: TRBD1
CDR3nt: TGTGCCAGCAGGGACAGGGGGTCATATGGCTACACCTTC
CDR3aa: CASRDRGSYGYTF

abundance: -
j_gene: TRBJ2-1
v_gene: TRBV7-9
d_gene: TRBD2
CDR3nt: TGTGCCAGCAGCTCCGGAAGACGGGGGACTAGCGACAATGAGCAGTTCTTC
CDR3aa: CASSSGRRGTSDNEQFF

abundance: -
j_gene: TRBJ2-7
v_gene: TRBV2
d_gene: TRBD2
CDR3nt: TGTGCCACCCTGAAAGTACCGGGACTAGGAGACTACGAGCAGTACTTC
CDR3aa: CATLKVPGLGDYEQYF

abundance: -
j_gene: TRBJ2-5
v_gene: TRBV7-9
d_gene: TRBD2
CDR3nt: TGTGCCAGCAGCTTTACTAGCGGGGGGCTGGAGCAGTACTTC
CDR3aa: CASSFTSGGLEQYF

abundance: -
j_gene: TRBJ2-7
v_gene: TRBV28
d_gene: TRBD2
CDR3nt: TGTGCCAGCAGTTTATTTAGCGGGAGTGGGGACGAGCAGTACTTC
CDR3aa: CASSLFSGSGDEQYF

abundance: -
j_gene: TRBJ2-3
v_gene: TRBV9
d_gene: TRBD2
CDR3nt: TGTGCCAGCAGCGTAGTGGTAGCGGGGCGCACAGATACGCAGTATTTT
CDR3aa: CASSVVVAGRTDTQYF

abundance: -
j_gene: TRBJ2-5
v_gene: TRBV7-9
d_gene: TRBD2
CDR3nt: TGTGCCAGCAGCCCTAAACAAGCGGGGCCCTCGGGAGAGACCCAGTACTTC
CDR3aa: CASSPKQAGPSGETQYF

abundance: -
j_gene: TRBJ1-5
v_gene: TRBV6-6
d_gene: -
CDR3nt: TGTGCCAGCAGGGGACGGGACAATCAGCCCCAGCATTTT
CDR3aa: CASRGRDNQPQHF

abundance: -
j_gene: TRBJ2-2
v_gene: TRBV7-6
d_gene: TRBD1
CDR3nt: TGTGCCAGCAGCCACCACGACACAGGGGGCCGGGGCACCGGGGAGCTGTTTTTT
CDR3aa: CASSHHDTGGRGTGELFF

abundance: -
j_gene: TRBJ2-3
v_gene: TRBV9
d_gene: TRBD1
CDR3nt: TGTGCCAGCAGCGTAGGGCAGGGGGCCACAGATACGCAGTATTTT
CDR3aa: CASSVGQGATDTQYF

abundance: -
j_gene: TRBJ2-7
v_gene: TRBV5-1
d_gene: -
CDR3nt: TGCGCCAGCAGCTTGGCCCCGACCTACGAGCAGTACTTC
CDR3aa: CASSLAPTYEQYF

abundance: -
j_gene: TRBJ1-1
v_gene: TRBV28
d_gene: -
CDR3nt: TGTGCCAGCAGTTTAATAGGACCGTCACCTGAAGCTTTCTTT
CDR3aa: CASSLIGPSPEAFF

abundance: -
j_gene: TRBJ1-5
v_gene: TRBV19
d_gene: TRBD1
CDR3nt: TGTGCCAGTAGTCCCCGGGACAGGGTTCAGCCCCAGCATTTT
CDR3aa: CASSPRDRVQPQHF

abundance: -
j_gene: TRBJ2-7
v_gene: TRBV19
d_gene: TRBD1
CDR3nt: TGTGCCAGTCTTCTCACCGGGACAGAGTCCTACGAGCAGTACTTC
CDR3aa: CASLLTGTESYEQYF

abundance: -
j_gene: TRBJ2-7
v_gene: TRBV30
d_gene: -
CDR3nt: TGTGCCTGGAGTGTACTTGGGGTCGAGCAGTACTTC
CDR3aa: CAWSVLGVEQYF

abundance: -
j_gene: TRBJ2-7
v_gene: TRBV6-1
d_gene: -
CDR3nt: TGTGCCAGCAGAGAAGGGAGAGGGGCCTACGAGCAGTACTTC
CDR3aa: CASREGRGAYEQYF

abundance: -
j_gene: TRBJ1-5
v_gene: TRBV6-5
d_gene: TRBD1
CDR3nt: TGTGCCAGCAGCCTTGGACAGGGGGCTGGTCAGCCCCAGCATTTT
CDR3aa: CASSLGQGAGQPQHF

abundance: -
j_gene: TRBJ2-7
v_gene: TRBV11-2
d_gene: -
CDR3nt: TGTGCCAGCAGCCGTGGGGCACAATCCTACGAGCAGTACTTC
CDR3aa: CASSRGAQSYEQYF

abundance: -
j_gene: TRBJ2-1
v_gene: TRBV7-6
d_gene: -
CDR3nt: TGTGCCAGCAGCGTAGCGGCTAGCTCCTACAATGAGCAGTTCTTC
CDR3aa: CASSVAASSYNEQFF